These 7 T cell receptor beta chains were sequenced from one sample in a study of T-cell memory formation after mild COVID-19. TCRdb independently ran MiXCR on the 5' RACE reads; one entry per CDR3 protein. The table lists around 200,000 distinct CDR3 sequences, approximately 17% of them singletons. Source material: PBMCs or a T cell subset sorted from them (not recorded which). Receptor source: a young man who had mild COVID-19 (a few samples of this study predate the infection). Cell type and time point are not known.

This clonotype was picked up many times. The chain has TRBV7-2 and TRBJ1-4, with D maybe TRBD1 (5 bases). Per the germline V gene, CDR1 is SGHTA and CDR2 is FQGNSA. V lost 3 bases and J 5 bases, leaving 7 bases between the germline ends. The CDR3 runs to 13 residues. Here the CDR3 DNA reads TGTGCCAGCAGCTTGGGACCAAATGAAAAACTGTTTTTT. Its protein is CASSLGPNEKLFF.

V usage is TRBV7-9 and J usage is TRBJ1-5; TRBD1 matches at 7 bases. Per germline, CDR1 SEHNR and CDR2 FQNEAQ (reference sequence). The V segment lost 5 bases and the J segment 7 bases; nucleotides outside the gene matches: 5. CDR3 length: 13 amino acids. CDR3 in amino acids: CASSAQGSQPQHF. CDR3 in DNA: TGTGCCAGCAGCGCACAGGGGAGCCAGCCCCAGCATTTT.

This clonotype has only a few counts. The V call is TRBV25-1, the J call TRBJ2-7; D is undetermined. The CDR3 spans 16 residues. The germline V and J ends were trimmed by 5 bases and 7 bases, with 24 bases remaining between them. The germline V gene has CDR1 MGHDK and CDR2 SYGVNS. Written as DNA, the CDR3 is TGTGCCAGCAGTAAATTACAAGGACGGATCTACGATGAGCAGTACTTC. This gives the protein CASSKLQGRIYDEQYF.

This clonotype turned up a few times. The rearrangement uses TRBV7-2 and TRBJ1-2; TRBD1 might be the D (5 bases). Trimming removed 4 bases at V and 4 bases at J, with 10 bases between. This CDR3 region has 13 residues. CDR1 and CDR2 (germline): SGHTA, FQGNSA. Written as DNA, the CDR3 is TGTGCCAGCAGCTCTACAGGAATCTATGGCTACACCTTC. This sequence encodes CASSSTGIYGYTF.

This clonotype turned up a few times. The chain has TRBV2 and TRBJ1-6; D uncertain. The CDR3 is 12 residues long. Germline V CDR1 and CDR2: SNHLY, FYNNEI. The V gene lost 8 bases and the J gene lost 5 bases, with 7 bases spanning the gap. The CDR3 reads CASQDHNSPLHF. CDR3 DNA: TGTGCCAGCCAGGACCATAATTCACCCCTCCACTTT.

J is TRBJ1-1 and V is TRBV12-3 or TRBV12-4; a possible D gene is TRBD1 (5 bases). This CDR3 spans 14 amino acids. The V gene lost 6 bases and the J gene lost 5 bases, with 16 bases spanning the gap. CDR3 sequence reads: CASSRETGGTEAFF. In DNA form, the CDR3 reads TGTGCCAGCAGCCGTGAGACCGGGGGTACTGAAGCTTTCTTT.

In the case of this clonotype: One end of the junction fails to match germline, which may point to a read error. The chain is built from TRBV3-1 and TRBJ2-5, with 12 positions matching TRBD1. Germline CDR1 reads LGHDT; CDR2 reads YNNKEL (reference sequence). CDR3 size: 16 residues. The CDR3 here is CDSSQVGTGGGETQYF. In DNA, the CDR3 is TGTGACAGCAGCCAAGTTGGGACAGGGGGCGGCGAGACCCAGTACTTC.